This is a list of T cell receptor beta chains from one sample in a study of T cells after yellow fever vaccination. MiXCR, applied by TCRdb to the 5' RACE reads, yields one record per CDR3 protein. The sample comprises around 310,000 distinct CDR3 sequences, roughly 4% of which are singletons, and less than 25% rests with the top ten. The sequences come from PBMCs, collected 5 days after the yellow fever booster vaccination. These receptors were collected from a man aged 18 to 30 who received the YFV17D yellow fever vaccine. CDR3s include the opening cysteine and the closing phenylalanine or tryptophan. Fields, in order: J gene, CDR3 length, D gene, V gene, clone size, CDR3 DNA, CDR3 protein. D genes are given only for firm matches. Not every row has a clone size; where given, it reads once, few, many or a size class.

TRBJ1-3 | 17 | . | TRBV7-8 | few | TGTGCCAGCAGCTTAGAATCGATGCAGGAGACTGGAAACACCATATATTTT | CASSLESMQETGNTIYF
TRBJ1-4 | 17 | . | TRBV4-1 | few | TGCGCCAGCAGCCAAGTCAAGGGGCCGAACCCGTTCGAAAAACTGTTTTTT | CASSQVKGPNPFEKLFF
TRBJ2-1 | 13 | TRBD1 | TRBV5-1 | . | TGCGCCAGCAGGGTGGCCAGGGGGAATGAGCAGTTCTTC | CASRVARGNEQFF
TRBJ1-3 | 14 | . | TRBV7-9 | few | TGTGCCAGCAGCTTAAGCCACTCTGGAAACACCATATATTTT | CASSLSHSGNTIYF
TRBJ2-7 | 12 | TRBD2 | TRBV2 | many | TGTGCCAGCAGTGGACTAGCGTACGAGCAGTACTTC | CASSGLAYEQYF
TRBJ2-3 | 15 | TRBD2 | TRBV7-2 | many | TGTGCCAGCAGCTTAAGGCGGGGGAGGGTAGATACGCAGTATTTT | CASSLRRGRVDTQYF
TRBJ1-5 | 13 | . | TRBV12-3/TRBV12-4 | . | TGTGCCAGCAGCCCAGGGGTGGCTCAGCCCCAGCATTTT | CASSPGVAQPQHF
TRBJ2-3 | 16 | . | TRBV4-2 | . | TGCGCCAGCAGCCAAGATTGGGCAGGTAGCACAGATACGCAGTATTTT | CASSQDWAGSTDTQYF
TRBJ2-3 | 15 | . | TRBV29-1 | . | TGCAGCGTTGAAGGGACTATCGGGAGCACAGATACGCAGTATTTT | CSVEGTIGSTDTQYF
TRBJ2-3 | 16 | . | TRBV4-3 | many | TGCGCCAGCAGCCAAGAGGATCGAAGGGAATCAGATACGCAGTATTTT | CASSQEDRRESDTQYF
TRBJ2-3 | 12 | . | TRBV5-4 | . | TGTGCCAGCAGCTTCCTAGAGGATACGCAGTATTTT | CASSFLEDTQYF
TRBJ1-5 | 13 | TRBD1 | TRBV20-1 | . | TGCAGTGCTGCGGACAGGGGAGGGCAGCCCCAGCATTTT | CSAADRGGQPQHF
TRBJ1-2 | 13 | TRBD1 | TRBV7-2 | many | TGTGCCAGCAGCCCGGGACAGATCTATGGCTACACCTTC | CASSPGQIYGYTF
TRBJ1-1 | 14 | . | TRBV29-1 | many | TGCAGCGTTGAACCACAGGGCGGTGGCACTGAAGCTTTCTTT | CSVEPQGGGTEAFF
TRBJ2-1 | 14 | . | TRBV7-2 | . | TGTGCCAGCAGCTTAGCGCGGGCTTTCAATGAGCAGTTCTTC | CASSLARAFNEQFF
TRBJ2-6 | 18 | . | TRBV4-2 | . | TGTGCCAGCAGCCATCTCTACACACAGGGCTCTGGGGCCAACGTCCTGACTTTC | CASSHLYTQGSGANVLTF
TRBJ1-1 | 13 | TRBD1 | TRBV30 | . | TGTGCCTGGAGCAGGGGGCCCTTGGCTGAAGCTTTCTTT | CAWSRGPLAEAFF
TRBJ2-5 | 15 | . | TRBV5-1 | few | TGCGCCAGCAGCTTGGCCGTGAGAGGCGAAGAGACCCAGTACTTC | CASSLAVRGEETQYF
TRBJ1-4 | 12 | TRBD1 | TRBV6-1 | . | TGTGCCAGCAGTCCCGGGACAGGGAGGATGTTTTTT | CASSPGTGRMFF
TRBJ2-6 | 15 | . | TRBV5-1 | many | TGCGCCAGCAGCTTGGTGGCCTCTGGGGCCAACGTCCTGACTTTC | CASSLVASGANVLTF
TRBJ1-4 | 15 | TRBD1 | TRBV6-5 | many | TGTGCCAGCAGTCCGGGGGACAGAGATAATGAAAAACTGTTTTTT | CASSPGDRDNEKLFF
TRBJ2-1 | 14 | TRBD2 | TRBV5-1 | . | TGCGACAGCAGCTTGGTGGGACGGGGGGATGAGCAGTTCTTC | CDSSLVGRGDEQFF
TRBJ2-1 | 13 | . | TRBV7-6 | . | TGTGCCAGCAGCTCGGGAGCGGGTAATGAGCAGTTCTTC | CASSSGAGNEQFF
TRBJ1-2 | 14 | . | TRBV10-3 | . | TGTGCCATCAGTGCGGGGGACGGGAACTATGGCTACACCTTC | CAISAGDGNYGYTF
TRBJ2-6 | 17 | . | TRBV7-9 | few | TGTGCCAGCAGCTTAGTGGGTTTGGGAGCTGGGGCCAACGTCCTGACTTTC | CASSLVGLGAGANVLTF
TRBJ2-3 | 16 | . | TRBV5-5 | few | TGTGCCAGCAGCCTCGCCCCCGGGACAAGCACAGATACGCAGTATTTT | CASSLAPGTSTDTQYF
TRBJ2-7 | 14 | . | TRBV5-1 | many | TGCGCCAGCAGCCCACAATGGAGCACCTACGAGCAGTACTTC | CASSPQWSTYEQYF
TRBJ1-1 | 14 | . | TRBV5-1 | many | TGCGCCAGCAGCTTTGGCGGACCGAACACTGAAGCTTTCTTT | CASSFGGPNTEAFF
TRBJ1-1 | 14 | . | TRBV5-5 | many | TGTGCCAGCAGCTTCAGGGCCAAGAACACTGAAGCTTTCTTT | CASSFRAKNTEAFF
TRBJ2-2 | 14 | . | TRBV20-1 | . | TGCAGTGCCCGCGGACTTTTGAACACCGGGGAGCTGTTTTTT | CSARGLLNTGELFF
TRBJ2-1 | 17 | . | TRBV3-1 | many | TGTGCCAGCAGCCAAGAAAACTTCGGGGGAGATTACAATGAGCAGTTCTTC | CASSQENFGGDYNEQFF